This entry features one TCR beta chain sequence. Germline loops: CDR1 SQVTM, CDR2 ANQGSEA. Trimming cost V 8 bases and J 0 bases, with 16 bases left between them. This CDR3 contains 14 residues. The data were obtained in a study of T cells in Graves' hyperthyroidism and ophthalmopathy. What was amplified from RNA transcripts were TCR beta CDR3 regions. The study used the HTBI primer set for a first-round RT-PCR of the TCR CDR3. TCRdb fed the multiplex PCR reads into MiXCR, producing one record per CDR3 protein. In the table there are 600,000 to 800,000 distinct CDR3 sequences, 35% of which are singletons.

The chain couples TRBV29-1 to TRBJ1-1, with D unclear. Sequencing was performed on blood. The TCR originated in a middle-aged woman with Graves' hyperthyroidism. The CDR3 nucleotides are TGCAGCTCACCACCGGGCCAACTGAACACTGAAGCTTTCTTT. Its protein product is CSSPPGQLNTEAFF.